The present entry profiles one T cell receptor beta chain with its context. Sample treatment: 15 to 20 received Ad26.COV2.S at low or high dose, single or two shots; 5 received placebo; per-sample allocation not given. The investigators took samples on day 63 after the first vaccine or placebo injection. The V segment lost 0 bases and the J segment 4 bases; nucleotides outside the gene matches: 4. This CDR3 spans 16 amino acids. CDR1 is SGHDT and CDR2 is YYEEEE in the germline V gene. The data originate from a study of Ad26.COV2.S vaccination and SARS-CoV-2 variants. Profiling relied on immunoSEQ multiplex PCR, and the TCRdb table lists in-frame clones only, not all of them. The table lists more than 300,000 clones, more than 85% of them singletons.

This chain links TRBV5-6 with TRBJ1-1; 12 positions agree with TRBD1. The source of this sequence is a person aged 18-60 years who received the Ad26.COV2.S COVID-19 vaccine or a placebo. The sequences come from peripheral blood, collected in a trial of Ad26.COV2.S vaccine versus placebo. The CDR3 is CASSLGPGQGATEAFF. CDR3 DNA: TGTGCCAGCAGCTTGGGGCCGGGACAGGGGGCCACTGAAGCTTTCTTT.